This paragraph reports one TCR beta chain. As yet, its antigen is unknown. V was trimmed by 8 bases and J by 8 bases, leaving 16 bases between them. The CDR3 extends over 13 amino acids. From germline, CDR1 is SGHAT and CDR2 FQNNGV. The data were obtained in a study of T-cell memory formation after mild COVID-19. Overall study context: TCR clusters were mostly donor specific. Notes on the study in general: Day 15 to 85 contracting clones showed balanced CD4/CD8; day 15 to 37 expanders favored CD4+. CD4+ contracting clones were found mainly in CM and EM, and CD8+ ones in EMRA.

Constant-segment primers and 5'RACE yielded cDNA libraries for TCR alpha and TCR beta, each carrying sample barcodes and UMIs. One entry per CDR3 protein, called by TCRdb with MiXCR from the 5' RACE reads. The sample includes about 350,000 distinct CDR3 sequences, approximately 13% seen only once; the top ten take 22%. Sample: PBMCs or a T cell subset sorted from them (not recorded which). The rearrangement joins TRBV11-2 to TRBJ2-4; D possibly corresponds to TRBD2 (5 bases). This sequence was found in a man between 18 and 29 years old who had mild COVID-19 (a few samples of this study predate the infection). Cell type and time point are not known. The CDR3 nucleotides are TGTGCCAGCTCCCCGCCGGCCGGGGACATTCAGTACTTC. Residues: CASSPPAGDIQYF.